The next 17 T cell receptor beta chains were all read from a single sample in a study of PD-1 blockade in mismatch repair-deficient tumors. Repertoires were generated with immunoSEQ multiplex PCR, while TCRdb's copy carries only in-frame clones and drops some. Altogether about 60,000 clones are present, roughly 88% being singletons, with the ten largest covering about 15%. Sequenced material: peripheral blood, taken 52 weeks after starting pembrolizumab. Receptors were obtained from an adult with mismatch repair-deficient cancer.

For the CDR3, the DNA is TGTGCCAGCAGTTCCGTGATGGCGGGAGGGCCCTACGAGCAGTACTTC. Translating gives CASSSVMAGGPYEQYF. The rearrangement uses TRBV28 and TRBJ2-7, with 9 nucleotides matching TRBD2. This CDR3 is built from 16 residues. Looked up from germline, CDR1 is MDHEN and CDR2 is SYDVKM. Trimming at V came to 4 bases and at J to 2 bases, leaving 9 bases not matched to a gene.

The CDR3 spells CASSLFSQQGFGGELFF. The CDR3 DNA sequence: TGTGCCAGCAGCTTATTCTCGCAGCAGGGTTTCGGCGGGGAGCTGTTTTTT. The chain couples TRBV11-2 to TRBJ2-2; D is possibly TRBD1 (5 bases). Germline lookup yields CDR1 SGHAT and CDR2 FQNNGV. The V end lost 2 bases, the J end lost 7 bases, and 20 bases lay between the germline ends. This CDR3 spans 17 amino acids.

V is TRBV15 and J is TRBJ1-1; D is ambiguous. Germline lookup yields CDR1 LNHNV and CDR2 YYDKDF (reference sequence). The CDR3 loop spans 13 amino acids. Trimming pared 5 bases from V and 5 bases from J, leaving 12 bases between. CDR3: CATSDLRWTEAFF. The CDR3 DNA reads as TGTGCCACCAGCGACCTCCGCTGGACTGAAGCTTTCTTT.

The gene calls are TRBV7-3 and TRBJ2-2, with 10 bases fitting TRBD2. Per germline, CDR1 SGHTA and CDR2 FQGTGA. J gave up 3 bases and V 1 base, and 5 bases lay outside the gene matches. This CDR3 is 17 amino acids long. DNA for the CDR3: TGTGCCAGCAGCTTAAGCCTAGCGGGAGTGTACACCGGGGAGCTGTTTTTT. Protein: CASSLSLAGVYTGELFF.

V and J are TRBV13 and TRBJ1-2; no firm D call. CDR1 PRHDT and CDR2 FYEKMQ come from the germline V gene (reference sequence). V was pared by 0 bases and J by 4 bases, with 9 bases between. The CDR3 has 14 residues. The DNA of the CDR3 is TGTGCCAGCAGCTTAGGGGGCTCCCTCTATGGCTACACCTTC. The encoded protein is CASSLGGSLYGYTF.

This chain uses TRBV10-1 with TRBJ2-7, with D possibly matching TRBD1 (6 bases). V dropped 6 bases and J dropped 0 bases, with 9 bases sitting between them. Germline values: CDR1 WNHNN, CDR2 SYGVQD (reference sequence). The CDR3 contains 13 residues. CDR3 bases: TGCGCCAGCAGCAAGGACAGCTCCTACGAGCAGTACTTC. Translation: CASSKDSSYEQYF.

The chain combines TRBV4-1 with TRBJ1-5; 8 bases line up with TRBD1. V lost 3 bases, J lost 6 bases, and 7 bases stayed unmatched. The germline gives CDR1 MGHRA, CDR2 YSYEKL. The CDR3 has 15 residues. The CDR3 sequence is CASSQKQGGLQPQHF. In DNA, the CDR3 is TGCGCCAGCAGCCAGAAACAGGGGGGGCTTCAGCCCCAGCATTTT.

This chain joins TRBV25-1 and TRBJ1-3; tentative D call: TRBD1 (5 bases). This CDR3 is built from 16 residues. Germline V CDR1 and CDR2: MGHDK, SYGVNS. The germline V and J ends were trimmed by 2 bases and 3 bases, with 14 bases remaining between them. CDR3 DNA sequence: TGTGCCAGCAGTGAACTTAAGGGCAGGGATGGAAACACCATATATTTT. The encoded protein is CASSELKGRDGNTIYF.

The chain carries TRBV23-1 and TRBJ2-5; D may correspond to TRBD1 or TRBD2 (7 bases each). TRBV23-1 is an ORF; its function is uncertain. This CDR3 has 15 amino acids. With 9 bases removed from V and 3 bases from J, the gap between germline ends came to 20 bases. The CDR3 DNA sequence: TGCGCCAGTACCACCAGCGGGACAGAAAAAGAGACCCAGTACTTC. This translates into CASTTSGTEKETQYF.

The DNA for the CDR3 is TGTGCCAGCAGCCAACCGGCCAGGTGGGAGGCCACAGATACGCAGTATTTT. This translates into CASSQPARWEATDTQYF. This chain joins TRBV28 and TRBJ2-3; tentatively, D is TRBD2 (6 bases). Between the trimmed V and J ends, which lost 6 bases and 2 bases, there was a span of 21 bases. CDR1 MDHEN and CDR2 SYDVKM come from the germline V gene. The CDR3 loop spans 17 amino acids.

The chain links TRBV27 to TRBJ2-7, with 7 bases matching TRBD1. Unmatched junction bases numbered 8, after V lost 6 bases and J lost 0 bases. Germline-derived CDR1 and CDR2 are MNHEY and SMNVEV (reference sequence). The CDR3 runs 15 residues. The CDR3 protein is CASSDGTDSSYEQYF. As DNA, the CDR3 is TGTGCCAGCAGCGACGGGACAGATAGCTCCTACGAGCAGTACTTC.

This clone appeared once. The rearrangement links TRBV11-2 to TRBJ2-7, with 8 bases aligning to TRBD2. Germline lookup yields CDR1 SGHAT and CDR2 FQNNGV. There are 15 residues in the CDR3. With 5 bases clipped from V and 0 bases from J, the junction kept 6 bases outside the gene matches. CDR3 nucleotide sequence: TGTGCCAGCAGCCCAGTAGCGGGAAGCTCCTACGAGCAGTACTTC. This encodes CASSPVAGSSYEQYF.

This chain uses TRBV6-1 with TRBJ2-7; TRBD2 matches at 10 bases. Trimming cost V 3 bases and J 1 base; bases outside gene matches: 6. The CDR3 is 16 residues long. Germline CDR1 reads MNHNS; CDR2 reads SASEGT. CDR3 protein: CASSDRTSGASYEQYF. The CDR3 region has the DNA TGTGCCAGCAGTGATAGGACTAGCGGAGCTTCCTACGAGCAGTACTTC.

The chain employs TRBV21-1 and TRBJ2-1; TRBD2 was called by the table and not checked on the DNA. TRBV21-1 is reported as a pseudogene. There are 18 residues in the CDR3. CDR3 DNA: TGTGCCAGCAGCACGGCCTCCGGGACTAGCGGGAACTACAATGAGCAGTTCTTC. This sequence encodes CASSTASGTSGNYNEQFF.

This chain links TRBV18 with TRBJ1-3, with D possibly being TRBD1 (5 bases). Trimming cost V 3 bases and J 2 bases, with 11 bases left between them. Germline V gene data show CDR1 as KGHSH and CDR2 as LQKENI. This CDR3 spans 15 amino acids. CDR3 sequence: CASSPRDRPGNTIYF. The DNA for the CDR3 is TGTGCCAGCTCACCCCGGGACCGACCTGGAAACACCATATATTTT.

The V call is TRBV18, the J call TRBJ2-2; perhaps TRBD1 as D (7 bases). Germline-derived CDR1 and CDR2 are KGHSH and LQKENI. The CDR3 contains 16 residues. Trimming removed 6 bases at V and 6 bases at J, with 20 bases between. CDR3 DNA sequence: TGTGCCAGCTCGCAGCCCGAGACAGGGACTGCCGGGGAGCTGTTTTTT. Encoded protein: CASSQPETGTAGELFF.

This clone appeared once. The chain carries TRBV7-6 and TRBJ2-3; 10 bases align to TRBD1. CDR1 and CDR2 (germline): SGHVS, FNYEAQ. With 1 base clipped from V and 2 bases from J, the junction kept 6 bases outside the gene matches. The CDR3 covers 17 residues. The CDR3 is CASSLGPGTGDTDTQYF. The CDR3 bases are TGTGCCAGCAGCTTAGGACCCGGGACAGGGGACACAGATACGCAGTATTTT. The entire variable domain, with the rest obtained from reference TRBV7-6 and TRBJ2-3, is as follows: GAGVSQSPRYKVTKRGQDVALRCDPISGHVSLYWYRQALGQGPEFLTYFNYEAQQDKSGLPNDRFSAERPEGSISTLTIQRTEQRDSAMYRCASSLGPGTGDTDTQYFGPGTRLTVL.